The rows below give T cell receptor beta chains drawn from one sample of a study of early T cells in non-severe SARS-CoV-2 infection. TCRdb re-analysed the 5' RACE reads in MiXCR, keeping a single row per CDR3 protein. The sample lists roughly 110,000 distinct CDR3 sequences, around 10% seen once, with about 7.6% in the top ten. Material: whole blood. The origin of the receptors is an adult who was a healthcare worker with PCR-confirmed SARS-CoV-2 infection or an uninfected control (not recorded which). Each CDR3 is given with its conserved first and last residue. Each record gives: clone size, V gene, J gene, D gene, CDR3 protein, CDR3 DNA. The D gene is left open where the match is weak. Size values are once, few and many counts, or a class for expanded clones, and some rows have none.

>NA|TRBV7-2|TRBJ2-3|NA
CASSPNAGTDTQYF
TGTGCCAGCAGTCCAAACGCGGGCACAGATACGCAGTATTTT
>many|TRBV4-2|TRBJ2-1|TRBD2
CASSQDFGTRLAHDEQFF
TGTGCCAGCAGCCAAGATTTCGGGACTAGACTTGCCCACGATGAGCAGTTCTTC
>many|TRBV6-6|TRBJ1-5|NA
CASSYSSGLESRPHQPQHF
TGTGCCAGCAGTTACTCGTCGGGGTTGGAAAGTCGGCCCCATCAGCCCCAGCATTTT
>NA|TRBV27|TRBJ2-7|NA
CASSLLSRVGRYEQYF
TGTGCCAGCAGTTTATTATCCCGGGTAGGGCGCTACGAGCAGTACTTC
>many|TRBV12-3/TRBV12-4|TRBJ2-3|TRBD1
CASRAPDRDHRNTQYF
TGTGCCAGCAGGGCTCCGGACAGGGATCATCGAAATACGCAGTATTTT
>many|TRBV7-2|TRBJ2-3|NA
CASSFQTDTQYF
TGTGCCAGCAGCTTCCAGACAGATACGCAGTATTTT
>NA|TRBV2|TRBJ2-2|NA
CVSRWGGTGELFF
TGTGTCAGCAGATGGGGCGGAACCGGGGAGCTGTTTTTT
>few|TRBV5-1|TRBJ2-7|NA
CASSSQESSYEQYF
TGCGCCAGCAGCTCCCAGGAGAGCTCCTACGAGCAGTACTTC
>few|TRBV19|TRBJ2-3|NA
CASSIPHRATTDTQYF
TGTGCCAGTAGTATACCCCACAGAGCGACCACAGATACGCAGTATTTT
>few|TRBV12-3/TRBV12-4|TRBJ2-1|TRBD1
CASSSDREPYNEQFF
TGTGCCAGCAGTTCTGACAGGGAACCCTACAATGAGCAGTTCTTC
>few|TRBV10-3|TRBJ2-3|TRBD2
CAISESAGRGTDTQYF
TGTGCCATCAGTGAGTCTGCGGGGAGGGGCACAGATACGCAGTATTTT
>few|TRBV25-1|TRBJ1-3|NA
CASVWGNTIYF
TGTGCCAGCGTGTGGGGGAACACCATATATTTT
>NA|TRBV20-1|TRBJ2-1|TRBD2
CSAAAGDSYNEQFF
TGCAGTGCTGCAGCGGGAGACTCCTACAATGAGCAGTTCTTC
>few|TRBV12-3/TRBV12-4|TRBJ2-7|TRBD1
CASSTDRDRGYEQYF
TGTGCCAGCAGTACCGACCGGGACAGGGGCTACGAGCAGTACTTC
>many|TRBV11-1|TRBJ2-7|NA
CASSLARGLLYEQYF
TGTGCCAGCAGCTTAGCACGGGGACTCCTCTACGAGCAGTACTTC
>few|TRBV29-1|TRBJ2-2|TRBD1
CSVEGQGPPSTGELFF
TGCAGCGTTGAAGGACAGGGACCCCCGTCCACCGGGGAGCTGTTTTTT
>NA|TRBV5-1|TRBJ2-1|TRBD2
CASSLRDGGRAVGPYNEQFF
TGCGCCAGCAGCCTCCGGGATGGAGGGAGGGCCGTCGGGCCCTACAATGAGCAGTTCTTC
>few|TRBV27|TRBJ2-3|TRBD2
CASSFGEGTDTDTQYF
TGTGCCAGCAGTTTTGGGGAGGGGACCGACACAGATACGCAGTATTTT
>few|TRBV7-3|TRBJ1-3|TRBD1
CASSLTDRVNTIYF
TGTGCCAGCAGCCTAACTGACAGGGTAAACACCATATATTTT
>NA|TRBV7-8|TRBJ2-2|NA
CASSLPRFRTGELFF
TGTGCCAGCAGCTTACCCCGTTTTCGGACCGGGGAGCTGTTTTTT
>many|TRBV6-1|TRBJ1-6|NA
CASSVDGEGLSALHF
TGTGCCAGCAGCGTGGACGGGGAGGGTCTTTCGGCCCTCCACTTT
>many|TRBV3-1|TRBJ1-6|NA
CASTKGTGDNSPLHF
TGTGCCAGCACGAAAGGGACCGGGGATAATTCACCCCTCCACTTT
>many|TRBV12-3/TRBV12-4|TRBJ2-7|NA
CASSPMDGLYEQYF
TGTGCCAGCAGCCCCATGGACGGGTTGTACGAGCAGTACTTC
>many|TRBV13|TRBJ2-7|TRBD2
CASSEGTSGPREQYF
TGTGCCAGCTCGGAAGGGACTAGCGGACCGCGGGAGCAGTACTTC
>many|TRBV9|TRBJ2-1|NA
CASSVVGGDDEQFF
TGTGCCAGCAGCGTGGTCGGAGGGGACGATGAGCAGTTCTTC
>few|TRBV5-1|TRBJ2-3|TRBD1
CASSLGTGGIGADTQYF
TGCGCCAGCAGCTTGGGGACAGGGGGCATCGGCGCAGATACGCAGTATTTT
>many|TRBV5-1|TRBJ2-1|NA
CASEPGPVRGPYNEQFF
TGCGCCAGCGAACCGGGACCCGTCAGAGGACCCTACAATGAGCAGTTCTTC
>many|TRBV19|TRBJ2-1|TRBD2
CASSLGGLATPYNEQFF
TGTGCCAGTAGTTTAGGGGGACTAGCTACCCCTTACAATGAGCAGTTCTTC
>NA|TRBV21-1|TRBJ2-1|NA
CASSNPLAEFF
TGTGCCAGCAGCAACCCACTAGCGGAGTTCTTC
>many|TRBV5-1|TRBJ2-4|NA
CASRSSDTQYF
TGCGCCAGCAGGTCTTCAGACACTCAGTACTTC
>few|TRBV9|TRBJ1-3|NA
CASSVTGQPSGNTIYF
TGTGCCAGCAGCGTAACAGGCCAGCCCTCTGGAAACACCATATATTTT
>many|TRBV5-5|TRBJ2-7|TRBD1
CASSALTGGLSYEQYF
TGTGCCAGCAGCGCGCTGACAGGGGGCCTCTCCTACGAGCAGTACTTC
>NA|TRBV2|TRBJ2-7|NA
CAFGDITYEQYF
TGTGCCTTTGGGGATATTACCTACGAGCAGTACTTC
>many|TRBV29-1|TRBJ1-2|NA
CSVQPGGTGYGYTF
TGCAGCGTTCAGCCGGGAGGAACCGGCTATGGCTACACCTTC
>NA|TRBV19|TRBJ2-2|TRBD1
CASWDRGPNTGELFF
TGTGCCAGCTGGGACAGGGGGCCCAACACCGGGGAGCTGTTTTTT
>NA|TRBV4-3|TRBJ2-1|NA
CASSVREYNEQFF
TGCGCCAGCAGCGTACGGGAATACAATGAGCAGTTCTTC
>few|TRBV7-9|TRBJ2-3|NA
CASNLRESGTDTQYF
TGTGCCAGCAACCTACGGGAGTCCGGCACAGATACGCAGTATTTT
>NA|TRBV9|TRBJ2-3|NA
CASSVVGGTDTQYF
TGTGCCAGCAGCGTAGTCGGGGGCACAGATACGCAGTATTTT
>many|TRBV3-1|TRBJ2-2|NA
CASSQSTRTGELFF
TGTGCCAGCAGCCAATCAACACGAACCGGGGAGCTGTTTTTT
>NA|TRBV5-1|TRBJ2-1|TRBD2
CASSRGTSAQYNEQFF
TGCGCCAGCAGCCGCGGGACTAGCGCCCAATACAATGAGCAGTTCTTC
>many|TRBV12-3/TRBV12-4|TRBJ2-1|NA
CASSFQGGYNEQFF
TGTGCCAGCAGTTTTCAGGGTGGCTACAATGAGCAGTTCTTC
>NA|TRBV15|TRBJ1-6|NA
CATSSDLNSPLHF
TGTGCCACCAGCAGTGATCTTAATTCACCCCTCCACTTT
>few|TRBV12-3/TRBV12-4|TRBJ1-2|NA
CASGEGRVRYTF
TGTGCCAGCGGAGAAGGCCGTGTTCGCTACACCTTC
>NA|TRBV6-6|TRBJ1-1|NA
CASSYSRGTEAFF
TGTGCCAGCAGTTACTCGAGAGGGACTGAAGCTTTCTTT
>NA|TRBV5-1|TRBJ2-1|TRBD2
CASSPGPAGGPNEQFF
TGCGCCAGCAGCCCGGGTCCAGCGGGAGGGCCTAATGAGCAGTTCTTC
>NA|TRBV7-2|TRBJ2-7|NA
CASSWTPGLYYEQYF
TGTGCCAGCAGCTGGACACCGGGACTGTACTACGAGCAGTACTTC
>many|TRBV20-1|TRBJ2-5|TRBD1
CSGSTGVQETQYF
TGCAGTGGTTCGACAGGGGTGCAAGAGACCCAGTACTTC